A selection of T cell receptor beta chains follows, all from one sample in a study of cytomegalovirus exposure and HLA in healthy donors. Sequencing was performed with immunoSEQ multiplex PCR; in TCRdb, only in-frame clones are kept and a portion is missing. Of around 150,000 clones listed, 75% to 90% are singletons. The sample taken for sequencing was PBMCs. The receptors originated from a woman under 30 in good health and CMV-seronegative. CDR3s include the opening cysteine and the closing phenylalanine or tryptophan. D genes are given only for firm matches. Size is omitted from some rows. Given values are once, few, many or a class for expanded clones.

abundance	j_gene	v_gene	d_gene	CDR3nt	CDR3aa
.	TRBJ2-7	TRBV7-3	.	TGTGCCAGCAGCTCCCAGGGTAGCTACGAGCAGTACTTC	CASSSQGSYEQYF
.	TRBJ2-2	TRBV5-4	TRBD2	TGTGCCAGCAGCATAGCGGGAGGTGCCGGGGAGCTGTTTTTT	CASSIAGGAGELFF
.	TRBJ2-3	TRBV6-4	TRBD2	TGTGCCAGCAGTGACCAAGCGGGGGCCACAGATACGCAGTATTTT	CASSDQAGATDTQYF
.	TRBJ1-2	TRBV2	TRBD1	TGTGCCAGCAGTGCACAGGGGAGGATATATGGCTACACCTTC	CASSAQGRIYGYTF
.	TRBJ1-4	TRBV7-9	TRBD1	TGTGCCAGCAGCTTGGGAAGTGGGGGACAGATAGAAAAACTGTTTTTT	CASSLGSGGQIEKLFF
.	TRBJ2-3	TRBV10-3	TRBD2	TGTGCCATCAGTGAAATAGCGGGAGTCACAGATACGCAGTATTTT	CAISEIAGVTDTQYF
few	TRBJ1-1	TRBV5-1	.	TGCGCCAGCAGCAGGATGTGGGCAGAGTTGGCTTTCTTT	CASSRMWAELAFF
.	TRBJ1-2	TRBV5-4	.	TGTGCCAGCAGCTCGCGCGATACAGGGAACTATGGCTACACCTTC	CASSSRDTGNYGYTF
.	TRBJ2-2	TRBV20-1	.	TGCAGTGCCAGGGGCACCGGGGAGCTGTTTTTT	CSARGTGELFF
.	TRBJ2-7	TRBV4-3	.	TGCGCCAGCAGCCAATGGACTTCCTACGAGCAGTACTTC	CASSQWTSYEQYF
.	TRBJ2-1	TRBV5-1	.	TGCGCCAGCAAGGGGTATAGCGGAGAGCCCTACAATGAGCAGTTCTTC	CASKGYSGEPYNEQFF
.	TRBJ1-1	TRBV7-9	TRBD1	TGTGCCAGCAGCCCAAGGGACAGGGGAATGAACACTGAAGCTTTCTTT	CASSPRDRGMNTEAFF
.	TRBJ2-7	TRBV7-2	TRBD1	TGTGCCAGCAGCTTTGGAGGGACAGGGGGACTGGCGGAGCAGTACTTC	CASSFGGTGGLAEQYF
.	TRBJ2-4	TRBV29-1	TRBD1	TGCAGCGTTGGACAGGGCGAAAACATTCAGTACTTC	CSVGQGENIQYF
.	TRBJ2-4	TRBV4-1	TRBD2	TGCGCCAGCAGCCAACTTAAGCGGGGGGCAGGAAACATTCAGTACTTC	CASSQLKRGAGNIQYF
.	TRBJ2-5	TRBV12-5	TRBD1	TGTGCTAGTGGTCCCGTTGGTTGGCGGACAGGAGAGACCCAGTACTTC	CASGPVGWRTGETQYF
.	TRBJ2-1	TRBV4-1	TRBD1	TGCGCCAGCAGCCGGACCGGGACAGGGAAAGTAAATGAGCAGTTCTTC	CASSRTGTGKVNEQFF
once	TRBJ2-7	TRBV6-1	TRBD2	TGTGCCAGCAGTGAAGGCCGGGGGGGGGACGAGCAGTACTTC	CASSEGRGGDEQYF
.	TRBJ1-4	TRBV10-2	TRBD1	TGCGCCAGCGGTTGGGACAGGGTTGCAGATGGGGAAAAACTGTTTTTT	CASGWDRVADGEKLFF
few	TRBJ1-2	TRBV29-1	.	TGCAGCGACTACAGGGAGGGAGGCTACACCTTC	CSDYREGGYTF
.	TRBJ2-3	TRBV12-5	.	TGTGCTAGTGGTTTGATGATAGCGGTTCACACAGATACGCAGTATTTT	CASGLMIAVHTDTQYF
.	TRBJ1-2	TRBV13	TRBD1	TGTGCCAGCAGTCCTGGACAGGGGAACTATGGCTACACCTTC	CASSPGQGNYGYTF
.	TRBJ2-7	TRBV15	TRBD1	TGTGCCACCAGCAGGACGCAGGGGGCCTACGAGCAGTACTTC	CATSRTQGAYEQYF
.	TRBJ1-4	TRBV19	.	TGTGCCAGTTCGAGAGGAAGGATTAATGAAAAACTGTTTTTT	CASSRGRINEKLFF
.	TRBJ1-5	TRBV7-2	.	TGTGCCAGCAGCGTCTACAGCGGACCCCAGCATTTT	CASSVYSGPQHF
.	TRBJ1-2	TRBV29-1	TRBD1	TGCAGCGTCCCTGTAACGATCGGGACAGCGACCCATGGCTACACCTTC	CSVPVTIGTATHGYTF
.	TRBJ2-1	TRBV6-1	TRBD2	TGTGCCAGCAGTGGGCGCGGGGGGCTTTACAATGAGCAGTTCTTC	CASSGRGGLYNEQFF
.	TRBJ2-3	TRBV5-6	.	TGTGCCAGCAGCCCCCCGGGGGCGGGGGGCACAGATACGCAGTATTTT	CASSPPGAGGTDTQYF
.	TRBJ1-2	TRBV6-5	.	TGTGCCAGCAGTCTAGGGGGGGCGGCTGGCTACACCTTC	CASSLGGAAGYTF
.	TRBJ1-2	TRBV6-1	.	TGTGCCAGCACCAGGCTTAACTATGGCTACACCTTC	CASTRLNYGYTF
.	TRBJ1-2	TRBV6-1	.	TGTGCCAGCACCCTCAGGCCCTATGGCTACACCTTC	CASTLRPYGYTF
.	TRBJ2-7	TRBV19	TRBD1	TGTGCCAGTAGGACAGGGCCCGGCGGAGGCTACGAGCAGTACTTC	CASRTGPGGGYEQYF
.	TRBJ1-1	TRBV25-1	.	TGTGCCAGCAGTGGAGATCCCGGGTTCAGTCGAACTGAAGCTTTCTTT	CASSGDPGFSRTEAFF
.	TRBJ2-3	TRBV6-1	TRBD2	TGTGCCAGCAAAGCTAGCGGGAGGGCCACAGATACGCAGTATTTT	CASKASGRATDTQYF
.	TRBJ1-2	TRBV6-1	.	TGTGCCAGCAGTGAATCTAGCGATTTTCCTGGCTACACCTTC	CASSESSDFPGYTF
.	TRBJ1-1	TRBV4-2	TRBD1	TGTGCCAGCAGCCTAAGGTTGGACAGGGGGCAGTCTGAAGCTTTCTTT	CASSLRLDRGQSEAFF
.	TRBJ1-2	TRBV7-2	.	TGTGCCAGCAGCTTAGCTCCCGGGAAGGCGGGCCACACCTTC	CASSLAPGKAGHTF
.	TRBJ2-1	TRBV19	.	TGTGCCAGTAGTATAATGCGGCATCATGAGCAGTTCTTC	CASSIMRHHEQFF
once	TRBJ2-7	TRBV4-3	TRBD2	TGCGCCAGCAGCCAAGGACTGGGGGGGGAGACCTACGAGCAGTACTTC	CASSQGLGGETYEQYF
once	TRBJ1-4	TRBV4-1	TRBD1	TGCGCCAGCAGCCAAGACTTCGAGGGGGCGGGAGGAGAAAAACTGTTTTTT	CASSQDFEGAGGEKLFF
.	TRBJ2-2	TRBV4-1	.	TGCGCCAGCAGCCTATCAGCGAACACCGGGGAGCTGTTTTTT	CASSLSANTGELFF
.	TRBJ2-1	TRBV7-9	TRBD2	TGTGCCAGCAGCCAAACAACTTTTACCGGGGGGGAGCAGTTCTTC	CASSQTTFTGGEQFF
.	TRBJ1-2	TRBV5-1	TRBD1	TGCGCCAGCAGGGTCGACAGGGAATGGAACTATGGCTACACCTTC	CASRVDREWNYGYTF
.	TRBJ2-7	TRBV6-1	.	TGTGCCAGCAGTGAAGGCGACAGATTAACCTACGAGCAGTACTTC	CASSEGDRLTYEQYF
few	TRBJ1-5	TRBV19	.	TGTGCCAGTAGTGTTCGGGAGATCCTCAATCAGCCCCAGCATTTT	CASSVREILNQPQHF
few	TRBJ2-7	TRBV4-2	TRBD2	TGTGCCAGCAGCCAAGATGGAGCGGGGGGATCCTACGAGCAGTACTTC	CASSQDGAGGSYEQYF
.	TRBJ2-4	TRBV19	.	TGTGCCAGTAGTATCAGGGGACCCAAAAACATTCAGTACTTC	CASSIRGPKNIQYF